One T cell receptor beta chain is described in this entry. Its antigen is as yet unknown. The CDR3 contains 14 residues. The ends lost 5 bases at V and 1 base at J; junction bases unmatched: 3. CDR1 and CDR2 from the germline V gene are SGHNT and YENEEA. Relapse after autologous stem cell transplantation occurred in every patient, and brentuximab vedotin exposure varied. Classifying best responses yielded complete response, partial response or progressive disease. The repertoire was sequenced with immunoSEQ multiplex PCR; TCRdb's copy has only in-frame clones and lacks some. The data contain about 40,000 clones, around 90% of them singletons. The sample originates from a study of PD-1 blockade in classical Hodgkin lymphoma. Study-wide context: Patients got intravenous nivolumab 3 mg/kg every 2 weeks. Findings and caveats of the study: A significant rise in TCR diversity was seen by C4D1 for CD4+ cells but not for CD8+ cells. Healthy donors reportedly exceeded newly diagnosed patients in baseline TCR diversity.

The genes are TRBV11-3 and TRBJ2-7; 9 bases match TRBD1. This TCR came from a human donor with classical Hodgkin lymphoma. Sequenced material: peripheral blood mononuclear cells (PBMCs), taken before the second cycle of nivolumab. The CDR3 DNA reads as TGTGCCAGCAGCCGGGGACAGGGTTCCTACGAGCAGTACTTC. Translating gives CASSRGQGSYEQYF.